Below, 20 T cell receptor beta chains from the same sample are listed, as sequenced in a study of metastatic and nonmetastatic thyroid tumors. Thyroid surgery was performed in patients who had received no treatment beforehand. TCRdb reprocessed the PCR reads using MiXCR. This sample has roughly 27,000 clones, with around a quarter found just once. The sequenced material came from blood. The receptors originated from a female donor with papillary thyroid cancer or a benign thyroid nodule (not recorded which). Some clones in this sample may be carry-over from other donors' samples.

This clone was observed a handful of times. As DNA, the CDR3 is TGTGCCAGCAGTCCCTGGATGGGTAATCAGCCCCAGCATTTT. This codes for CASSPWMGNQPQHF. The J gene is TRBJ1-5, the V gene TRBV28, with no clear D. The V end lost 5 bases, the J end lost 4 bases, and 12 bases lay between the germline ends. CDR1 and CDR2 from the germline V gene are MDHEN and SYDVKM. The CDR3 spans 14 residues.

This clone was detected ten times or more. The chain has TRBV6-2 or TRBV6-3 and TRBJ1-2; D not certain. V was pared by 5 bases and J by 4 bases, with 11 bases between. The CDR3 consists of 13 residues. CDR1 is MNHEY and CDR2 is SVGEGT in the germline V gene. Written as DNA, the CDR3 is TGTGCCAGCAGTCCAAGGCGCAGCTATGGCTACACCTTC. It translates to CASSPRRSYGYTF.

This clone was counted many times. This chain uses TRBV9 with TRBJ2-7, with D tentatively TRBD1 or TRBD2 (5 bases each). Germline CDR1 and CDR2: SGDLS and YYNGEE. The CDR3 runs 14 residues. V was trimmed by 7 bases and J by 5 bases, leaving 19 bases between them. The CDR3 sequence is CASGARVWGNEQYF. CDR3 DNA: TGTGCCAGCGGCGCGAGGGTCTGGGGGAACGAGCAGTACTTC.

On this clone itself: One junction end does not reproduce the germline sequence, and a read error may be involved. The V and J genes are TRBV4-1 and TRBJ1-5; D unresolved. CDR1 and CDR2 from the germline V gene are MGHRA and YSYEKL. This CDR3 is built from 13 residues. This chain's CDR3 is CASGQGVGQPQHF. The CDR3 coding sequence is TGCGCCAGCGGCCAAGGAGTTGGACAGCCCCAGCATTTT.

This clone was seen at least ten times. A much larger clone lies a single base off, so this may be a read error. The rearrangement uses TRBV5-1 and TRBJ2-7, with D possibly called TRBD1 or TRBD2 (6 bases each). Germline loops: CDR1 SGHRS, CDR2 YFSETQ. The CDR3 runs 14 residues. In DNA, the CDR3 is TGCGCCGGCAGCTTAGGGGGGTTTTCCTACGAGCAGTACTTC. It specifies CAGSLGGFSYEQYF. Variable domain in full (rest from reference TRBV5-1 and TRBJ2-7): KAGVTQTPRYLIKTRGQQVTLSCSPISGHRSVSWYQQTPGQGLQFLFEYFSETQRNKGNFPGRFSGRQFSNSRSEMNVSTLELGDSALYLCAGSLGGFSYEQYFGPGTRLTVT.

This clone has just one count. The germline gene is not matched at one end of the junction; a read error may be the cause. The chain couples TRBV5-8 to TRBJ2-7; D may match TRBD1 or TRBD2 (5 bases each). From germline, CDR1 is SGHTS and CDR2 YDEGEE. The CDR3 totals 13 residues. CDR3 residues: CASSLGREYEQCF. CDR3 coding DNA: TGTGCCAGCAGCCTGGGACGTGAATACGAGCAGTGCTTC. The whole variable domain, remainder taken from reference TRBV5-8 and TRBJ2-7, is EAGVTQSPTHLIKTRGQQATLRCSPISGHTSVYWYQQALGLGLQFLLWYDEGEERNRGNFPPRFSGRQFPNYSSELNVNALELEDSALYLCASSLGREYEQCFGPGTRLTVT.

The rearrangement joins TRBV5-1 to TRBJ2-5, with D possibly TRBD1 on 5 matching bases. Per the germline V gene, CDR1 is SGHRS and CDR2 is YFSETQ. This CDR3 has 15 residues. Between the trimmed V and J ends, which lost 2 bases and 4 bases, there was a span of 15 bases. The CDR3 DNA reads as TGCGCCAGCAGCTTAACCCCCAGGGCGTTAGAGACCCAGTACTTC. Its translation: CASSLTPRALETQYF. Variable domain in full (rest from reference TRBV5-1 and TRBJ2-5): KAGVTQTPRYLIKTRGQQVTLSCSPISGHRSVSWYQQTPGQGLQFLFEYFSETQRNKGNFPGRFSGRQFSNSRSEMNVSTLELGDSALYLCASSLTPRALETQYFGPGTRLLVL.

This clone was recorded at least ten times. This rearrangement joins TRBV6-1 to TRBJ2-1; TRBD2 is a possible D gene (6 bases). This CDR3 is built from 14 residues. V lost 6 bases, J lost 0 bases, and 9 bases lay in between. CDR1 is MNHNS and CDR2 is SASEGT in the germline V gene. CDR3 residues: CASRPGVSYNEQFF. The CDR3 DNA reads as TGTGCCAGCAGGCCGGGAGTCTCCTACAATGAGCAGTTCTTC.

The chain recombines TRBV7-6 with TRBJ2-7; the D gene could be TRBD1 or TRBD2 (5 bases each). The V and J ends lost 1 base and 2 bases respectively, with 12 bases between them. The CDR3 spans 15 residues. The germline CDR1 and CDR2 sequences are SGHVS and FNYEAQ. CDR3 bases: TGTGCCAGCAGCTTAGGGGGGTCTGCTCCCTACGAGCAGTACTTC. This gives the protein CASSLGGSAPYEQYF.

By sample fraction, this clone is medium-sized (0.01 to 0.1%). The chain carries TRBV6-2 or TRBV6-3 and TRBJ1-1; the D is unclear. Germline V gene sequence: CDR1 MNHEY, CDR2 SVGEGT. V was clipped by 6 bases and J by 4 bases, with 15 bases between them. The CDR3 spans 14 residues. CDR3 in amino acids: CASSPTEFGTEAFF. Here the CDR3 DNA reads TGTGCCAGCAGCCCTACTGAGTTCGGCACTGAAGCTTTCTTT.

This clone was seen at least ten times. The gene calls are TRBV11-3 and TRBJ2-3; the D is unclear. The CDR3 length is 14 residues. Germline CDR1 reads SGHNT; CDR2 reads YENEEA. Trimming left V 2 bases short and J 0 bases short, with 6 bases between. The CDR3 DNA reads TGTGCCAGCAGCTTATCAACTAGCACAGATACGCAGTATTTT. Amino acids: CASSLSTSTDTQYF.

The rearrangement joins TRBV20-1 to TRBJ2-1; no definite D call. Trimming pared 4 bases from V and 1 base from J, leaving 11 bases between. This CDR3 comprises 14 residues. CDR1 and CDR2 from the germline V gene are DFQATT and SNEGSKA (reference sequence). CDR3 nucleotide sequence: TGCAGTGCTAAGCTTAGGGCATCCTACAATGAGCAGTTCTTC. Protein sequence: CSAKLRASYNEQFF.

There are many counts of this clone. The gene calls are TRBV28 and TRBJ2-4; D uncertain. Germline V gene sequence: CDR1 MDHEN, CDR2 SYDVKM. Trimming removed 5 bases at V and 2 bases at J, with 13 bases between. CDR3 length equals 15 residues. The CDR3 nucleotides read TGTGCCAGCAGTACTACGGATTTAACCAAAAACATTCAGTACTTC. Protein: CASSTTDLTKNIQYF.

This clone appeared many times. This chain connects TRBV4-1 to TRBJ1-3, with 7 bases matching TRBD1. The length of the CDR3 is 17 residues. Germline V gives CDR1 MGHRA, CDR2 YSYEKL. Trimming cost V 8 bases and J 0 bases; bases outside gene matches: 13. The CDR3 reads CASSPGGAGGSGNTIYF. CDR3 bases: TGCGCCAGCTCACCAGGGGGAGCAGGGGGCTCTGGAAACACCATATATTTT.

As for this clone: This CDR3 is missing its conserved last phenylalanine or tryptophan, likely due to a read error. The limits of the CDR3 on the DNA are not certain, so only TCRdb's listed CDR3 is given. The V gene is TRBV9, the J gene TRBJ2-7; no DNA check was done on the table's D call, TRBD1. The CDR3 comprises 9 residues, both ends counted. In germline, CDR1 is SGDLS, CDR2 YYNGEE. This CDR3 reads CASSVGGGL.

This clone came up a few times. This is likely a read error, given that the CDR3 carries no conserved phenylalanine or tryptophan at its end. V usage is TRBV12-3 or TRBV12-4 and J usage is TRBJ2-1; D remains unclear. CDR3 size: 12 residues. As DNA, the CDR3 is TGTGCCAGAAGTTCAGACACCAATGAGCAGTTCTTA. Its protein is CARSSDTNEQFL.

V is TRBV20-1 and J is TRBJ2-5; 16 nucleotides line up with TRBD2. The CDR3 is made up of 18 amino acids. Looked up from germline, CDR1 is DFQATT and CDR2 is SNEGSKA (reference sequence). Losses at the gene ends were 3 bases for V and 4 bases for J; bases not matched to a gene: 11. CDR3 residues: CSARKPGLAGGLGETQYF. As DNA, the CDR3 is TGCAGTGCTAGGAAACCGGGACTAGCGGGAGGGTTGGGAGAGACCCAGTACTTC.

The chain uses TRBV20-1 and TRBJ2-5; D is perhaps TRBD1 (6 bases). The CDR3 has 17 amino acids. Looked up from germline, CDR1 is DFQATT and CDR2 is SNEGSKA (reference sequence). Trimming cost V 0 bases and J 1 base, with 18 bases left between them. CDR3 sequence reads: CSARELRAVGGQETQYF. The CDR3 nucleotides read TGCAGTGCTAGAGAACTCCGCGCCGTAGGGGGCCAAGAGACCCAGTACTTC.

The J gene is TRBJ2-7, the V gene TRBV7-2; perhaps TRBD2 as D (5 bases). This CDR3 contains 15 residues. The V and J ends lost 3 bases and 0 bases respectively, with 12 bases between them. Germline V gene lookup returns CDR1 SGHTA and CDR2 FQGNSA. The CDR3 DNA reads TGTGCCAGCAGCTTCCCCCCCGGGGTCTCCTACGAGCAGTACTTC. Translated, it gives CASSFPPGVSYEQYF.

In this sample, this clone turned up many times. The gene calls are TRBV4-3 and TRBJ1-5; 8 bases fit TRBD1. CDR3 length: 20 amino acids. After removal of 0 bases from V and 0 bases from J, the junction contained 13 bases not matched to a gene. Per the germline V gene, CDR1 is LGHNA and CDR2 is YSLEER. The CDR3 region is CASSQELRAGGADSNQPQHF. DNA for the CDR3: TGCGCCAGCAGCCAAGAGCTCCGGGCAGGGGGCGCGGATAGCAATCAGCCCCAGCATTTT.